Given below is one T cell receptor (beta chain) in context. Profiled with immunoSEQ multiplex PCR; TCRdb holds only in-frame clones, not every one. The repertoire holds hundreds of thousands of clones, with 75% to 90% as singletons. This entry comes from a study of blood T cell repertoires in COVID-19. Study-wide background: Acute and convalescent COVID-19 specimens originated in the United States, Italy and Spain.

Germline assignment: CDR1 MDHEN and CDR2 SYDVKM. The CDR3 loop spans 16 amino acids. V gave up 3 bases and J gave up 2 bases; unmatched junction bases: 6. This receptor was obtained from a young woman with acute or convalescent COVID-19. Sequenced input: peripheral blood. The rearrangement uses TRBV28 and TRBJ2-7; 11 nucleotides align to TRBD2. The CDR3 sequence: CASSFRLAGSTYEQYF. The CDR3 coding sequence is TGTGCCAGCAGTTTCCGACTAGCGGGGTCGACCTACGAGCAGTACTTC.